The rows below give T cell receptor beta chains drawn from one sample of a study of blood T cells in healthy people across ages. Each CDR3 protein is one row after TCRdb ran MiXCR on the 5' RACE reads. The sample lists about 1.4 million distinct CDR3 sequences; 59% were seen once. The specimen was blood. These receptors were obtained from a man younger than 35 in good health. Each CDR3 is given with its conserved first and last residue. D genes are given only for firm matches. Only part of the rows carry a size: once, few, many, or a class if the clone is expanded.

j_call cdr3_length d_call v_call clone_size cdr3_aa cdr3_nt
TRBJ2-1 16 TRBD1 TRBV7-9 few CASSSNRDSFINEQFF TGTGCCAGCAGCTCAAACCGGGACAGTTTCATCAATGAGCAGTTCTTC
TRBJ1-2 14 TRBD1 TRBV7-2 . CASSFRQGNYGYTF TGTGCCAGCAGCTTCCGACAGGGGAACTATGGCTACACCTTC
TRBJ2-1 15 TRBD1 TRBV7-2 . CASSLIQGAHNEQFF TGTGCCAGCAGCTTAATCCAGGGGGCGCACAATGAGCAGTTCTTC
TRBJ2-1 12 . TRBV4-1 . CASSQPLNEQFF TGCGCCAGCAGCCAACCTTTGAATGAGCAGTTCTTC
TRBJ2-7 15 . TRBV6-5 few CASSYSSGSRDEQYF TGTGCCAGCAGTTACTCATCGGGCTCCCGGGACGAGCAGTACTTC
TRBJ2-7 13 . TRBV2 . CASTKTGTHEQYF TGTGCCAGCACCAAAACAGGGACCCACGAGCAGTACTTC
TRBJ1-1 13 . TRBV29-1 many CSVERRLNTEAFF TGCAGCGTTGAACGACGGCTGAACACTGAAGCTTTCTTT
TRBJ1-1 15 . TRBV4-3 . CASSQVLTANTEAFF TGCGCCAGCAGCCAAGTTTTGACGGCGAACACTGAAGCTTTCTTT
TRBJ2-1 17 . TRBV4-2 . CASSQVSGPGGYNEQFF TGTGCCAGCAGCCAAGTATCGGGCCCCGGAGGATACAATGAGCAGTTCTTC
TRBJ1-1 16 . TRBV7-9 once CASSLGNTGTNTEAFF TGTGCCAGCAGCTTAGGGAACACAGGGACCAACACTGAAGCTTTCTTT
TRBJ1-6 16 TRBD1 TRBV28 . CASSTPPGQGESPLHF TGTGCCAGCAGTACTCCTCCGGGACAGGGCGAATCACCCCTCCACTTT
TRBJ2-3 13 . TRBV18 . CASSPSPLDTQYF TGTGCCAGCTCACCCTCCCCTCTCGATACGCAGTATTTT
TRBJ2-6 19 . TRBV4-1 few CASSRRLQQVGAGANVLTF TGCGCCAGCAGCCGCAGATTACAACAGGTCGGGGCTGGGGCCAACGTCCTGACTTTC
TRBJ1-1 11 . TRBV29-1 . CSWRDDTEAFF TGCAGCTGGAGAGACGACACTGAAGCTTTCTTT
TRBJ2-5 14 . TRBV4-2 once CASSQGNIQETQYF TGTGCCAGCAGCCAAGGGAACATCCAAGAGACCCAGTACTTC
TRBJ2-7 15 TRBD2 TRBV7-2 few CASSLEAGVTYEQYF TGTGCCAGCAGCTTAGAAGCGGGAGTCACCTACGAGCAGTACTTC
TRBJ2-1 15 . TRBV4-1 . CASSQDRGSRDEQFF TGCGCCAGCAGCCAAGATCGGGGTAGTCGGGATGAGCAGTTCTTC
TRBJ2-3 17 TRBD1 TRBV6-6 . CASSDRDSQLPTDTQYF TGTGCCAGCAGCGACCGGGACAGCCAACTTCCCACAGATACGCAGTATTTT
TRBJ2-1 12 . TRBV12-3/TRBV12-4 . CASRVSYNEQFF TGTGCCAGCAGGGTGTCCTACAATGAGCAGTTCTTC
TRBJ1-1 16 TRBD1 TRBV5-1 . CASSSYQGEMNTEAFF TGCGCCAGCAGCTCTTACCAGGGGGAAATGAACACTGAAGCTTTCTTT
TRBJ2-7 15 . TRBV11-3 . CASSLKPGLGYEQYF TGTGCCAGCAGCCTCAAGCCGGGACTGGGCTACGAGCAGTACTTC
TRBJ2-3 14 . TRBV28 . CASSSGGSADTQYF TGTGCCAGCAGTTCCGGGGGAAGCGCAGATACGCAGTATTTT
TRBJ2-1 13 . TRBV27 few CASRRPEYNEQFF TGTGCCAGCAGGAGACCGGAATACAATGAGCAGTTCTTC
TRBJ1-6 14 . TRBV25-1 . CASSAGIRGSPLHF TGTGCCAGCAGTGCGGGAATTAGAGGCTCACCCCTCCACTTT
TRBJ1-2 16 . TRBV15 . CATSKPEDGPNYGYTF TGTGCCACCAGCAAACCAGAGGACGGTCCTAACTATGGCTACACCTTC
TRBJ1-3 12 . TRBV29-1 . CSVKGTGNTIYF TGCAGCGTTAAGGGTACTGGAAACACCATATATTTT
TRBJ2-4 13 . TRBV4-1 . CASSDLINNIQYF TGCGCCAGCAGCGACCTGATCAACAACATTCAGTACTTC
TRBJ1-2 17 TRBD1 TRBV29-1 . CSVERDRRSRFDYGYTF TGCAGCGTTGAACGGGACAGGAGATCCCGATTCGACTATGGCTACACCTTC
TRBJ1-2 19 TRBD1 TRBV20-1 . CSAPVNLIRDRGLNYGYTF TGCAGTGCTCCTGTAAATTTAATCCGGGACAGGGGGCTGAACTATGGCTACACCTTC
TRBJ2-5 14 . TRBV15 . CATSPPAVRETQYF TGTGCCACCAGTCCCCCAGCCGTTCGGGAGACCCAGTACTTC
TRBJ1-1 14 . TRBV2 . CASRYITGNTEAFF TGTGCCAGCAGATACATAACAGGGAACACTGAAGCTTTCTTT
TRBJ2-1 14 . TRBV6-6 . CASTLNARADEQFF TGTGCCAGCACCTTAAACGCCAGGGCCGATGAGCAGTTCTTC
TRBJ1-6 13 . TRBV3-1 . CASSQNSNSPLHF TGTGCCAGCAGCCAAAACAGCAATTCACCCCTCCACTTT
TRBJ2-3 15 . TRBV30 . CAWKSTGLSTDTQYF TGTGCCTGGAAATCCACGGGGCTTAGCACAGATACGCAGTATTTT
TRBJ1-2 15 TRBD1 TRBV7-9 once CASSTQGQADYGYTF TGTGCCAGCAGTACCCAGGGACAGGCCGACTATGGCTACACCTTC
TRBJ2-7 13 TRBD1 TRBV29-1 . CSVTQQGLDEQYF TGCAGCGTTACACAACAGGGGTTAGACGAGCAGTACTTC
TRBJ1-1 12 . TRBV6-1 . CASSSGHAEAFF TGTGCCAGCAGTTCAGGGCATGCAGAAGCTTTCTTT
TRBJ2-7 14 . TRBV6-1 . CASSEALSPNEQYF TGTGCCAGCAGTGAAGCGCTTTCCCCCAACGAGCAGTACTTC
TRBJ2-1 15 TRBD1 TRBV20-1 once CSAYYRGTSYNEQFF TGCAGTGCTTACTACAGGGGGACTTCTTACAATGAGCAGTTCTTC
TRBJ1-1 13 . TRBV3-1 few CASSRMGNTEAFF TGTGCCAGCAGCCGAATGGGAAATACTGAAGCTTTCTTT
TRBJ2-7 14 . TRBV29-1 . CSVEDGGMPGEQYF TGCAGCGTTGAAGACGGGGGTATGCCAGGCGAGCAGTACTTC
TRBJ2-1 15 . TRBV10-3 . CAISEITGRTDEQFF TGTGCCATCAGTGAGATAACAGGGAGAACGGATGAGCAGTTCTTC
TRBJ1-6 15 . TRBV14 . CASSQGQNLNSPLHF TGTGCCAGCAGCCAAGGACAGAACCTTAATTCACCCCTCCACTTT
TRBJ2-1 15 TRBD2 TRBV27 . CASSVAGVSHNEQFF TGTGCCAGCAGTGTAGCGGGAGTAAGCCACAATGAGCAGTTCTTC
TRBJ1-2 15 . TRBV6-6 . CASISIDRANYGYTF TGTGCCAGCATTTCAATTGACAGAGCTAACTATGGCTACACCTTC
TRBJ1-4 13 . TRBV9 few CASRGWENEKLFF TGTGCCAGCAGGGGGTGGGAGAATGAAAAACTGTTTTTT
TRBJ2-1 12 . TRBV7-9 . CASSAVSREQFF TGTGCCAGCAGCGCCGTCAGTCGTGAGCAGTTCTTC
TRBJ2-1 11 . TRBV6-2/TRBV6-3 . CASTTPNEQFF TGTGCCAGCACGACCCCCAATGAGCAGTTCTTC
TRBJ2-7 19 TRBD2 TRBV15 . CATSPRGSGRPVPSYEQYF TGTGCCACCAGCCCCCGCGGGAGCGGGAGACCGGTACCTTCCTACGAGCAGTACTTC
TRBJ2-1 15 TRBD2 TRBV12-3/TRBV12-4 . CASSPNLARGGEQFF TGTGCCAGCAGTCCAAACCTAGCCCGGGGGGGAGAGCAGTTCTTC
TRBJ2-2 15 . TRBV7-9 . CASSLGLGGFGELFF TGTGCCAGCAGCTTGGGCCTGGGGGGCTTCGGGGAGCTGTTTTTT
TRBJ2-1 13 . TRBV6-5 . CASSDGRYNEQFF TGTGCCAGCAGTGACGGCAGGTACAATGAGCAGTTCTTC
TRBJ1-2 12 . TRBV6-5 . CASGPGAYGYTF TGTGCCAGTGGGCCGGGGGCCTATGGCTACACCTTC